This TCR beta chain was captured in a study of OX40 agonist ivuxolimab in advanced cancers. About the research overall: Given to patients was ivuxolimab, an agonistic anti-OX40 (CD134) antibody. Patients were treated with intravenous ivuxolimab, dosed at 0.01 to 10 mg/kg and infused every 2 weeks.

The repertoire was sequenced with immunoSEQ multiplex PCR; TCRdb's copy has only in-frame clones and lacks some. The repertoire holds fewer than 100,000 clones, with around four fifths as singletons. Germline V gene lookup returns CDR1 KGHSH and CDR2 LQKENI. This CDR3 has 16 residues. Unmatched junction bases numbered 7, after V lost 2 bases and J lost 0 bases. The V call is TRBV18, the J call TRBJ2-7; 7 nucleotides align to TRBD2. This sequence originates from an adult with an advanced solid tumor such as melanoma, head and neck, liver or kidney cancer. Sequencing was performed on CD4+ or CD8+ T cells sorted from blood, taken in a trial of the OX40 agonist ivuxolimab. The CDR3 nucleotides are TGTGCCAGCTCACCAGAGTCGGGGGGTAGCTCCTACGAGCAGTACTTC. Protein product: CASSPESGGSSYEQYF.